This T cell receptor beta chain was identified during a study of blood T cell repertoires in COVID-19. Study-wide background: T cells, B-cell-depleted T cells, or PBMCs supplied cDNA or gDNA.

The CDR3 runs 13 residues. Germline trimming cut 4 bases from V and 4 bases from J; bases unmatched to any gene: 3. Germline CDR1 reads SNHLY; CDR2 reads FYNNEI. Methods used by the authors: Researchers report that nucleated cell counts were estimated from reference gene primer amplification. Clones were read by immunoSEQ multiplex PCR, and TCRdb kept only the in-frame ones, dropping some. That table supplies the V and J calls and clone size; D and trimming were determined from the DNA. In the table there are fewer than 130,000 clones, approximately 90% of which are singletons. V usage is TRBV2 and J usage is TRBJ1-2; TRBD1 matches at 7 bases. The source material was peripheral blood. The clonotype originates from a woman between 45 and 65 years old with acute or convalescent COVID-19. CDR3 protein: CASSGTGLYGYTF. The CDR3 DNA reads as TGTGCCAGCAGTGGGACAGGTCTCTATGGCTACACCTTC.